Listed here are 32 T cell receptor beta chains from one sample, sequenced in a study of regulatory T cells in long-lasting Graves disease. Stated time point: newly diagnosed GD, antithyroid drugs for less than 3 months. PBMC-derived RNA was used for the TCR library. Arm-PCR of CDR3 regions and iRepertoire HTBI primers were used to build TCR beta libraries. TCRdb ran MiXCR on the multiplex PCR reads and lists one entry per CDR3 protein. The table records under 500,000 distinct CDR3 sequences, 16% of them present only once. The same sample was also studied in work on T cells in Graves' hyperthyroidism and ophthalmopathy.

This material consisted of peripheral blood mononuclear cells (PBMCs), taken at new diagnosis, from a patient treated with antithyroid drugs. The receptor source for this set is a woman aged 30 to 39 with Graves disease.

This clonotype was seen repeatedly, ten times or more. This chain joins TRBV6-1 and TRBJ2-7; no clear D. The V gene's germline CDR1 is MNHNS and CDR2 SASEGT. V was pared by 1 base and J by 1 base, with 8 bases between. The CDR3 spans 14 residues. For the CDR3, the DNA is TGTGCCAGCAGTGAAGGGCTGATTTCCTACGAGCAGTACTTC. It yields the protein CASSEGLISYEQYF.

In its sample, this clonotype was seen a few times. The chain is built from TRBV15 and TRBJ1-2, with D possibly being TRBD1 (5 bases). The CDR3 is 14 amino acids. V lost 0 bases, J lost 7 bases, and 12 bases lay in between. Germline V CDR1 and CDR2: LNHNV, YYDKDF (reference sequence). The CDR3 DNA sequence: TGTGCCACCAGCAGAGATACCCAGGGAAGTGGCTACACCTTC. It translates to CATSRDTQGSGYTF.

This clonotype was detected many times. V usage is TRBV12-3 or TRBV12-4 and J usage is TRBJ2-2, with TRBD2 matching over 10 bases. The CDR3 runs 19 residues. The V gene end was trimmed by 6 bases and the J gene end by 3 bases; junction bases not matched to a gene: 16. CDR3 nucleotides: TGTGCCAGCAGACCCGACCACGACTATCTAGCGGGAGACACCGGGGAGCTGTTTTTT. Its protein product is CASRPDHDYLAGDTGELFF.

This clonotype was counted at least ten times. The J gene is TRBJ1-5, the V gene TRBV2; D unresolved. CDR3 size: 13 residues. V lost 6 bases, J lost 0 bases, and 6 bases lay in between. The germline V gene encodes CDR1 SNHLY and CDR2 FYNNEI. The CDR3 sequence is CASSRSSNQPQHF. The CDR3 bases are TGTGCCAGCAGCAGGAGTAGCAATCAGCCCCAGCATTTT. The entire variable domain, with the rest obtained from reference TRBV2 and TRBJ1-5, is as follows: EPEVTQTPSHQVTQMGQEVILRCVPISNHLYFYWYRQILGQKVEFLVSFYNNEISEKSEIFDDQFSVERPDGSNFTLKIRSTKLEDSAMYFCASSRSSNQPQHFGDGTRLSIL.

This clonotype has only a few counts. The CDR3 spells CASKTGEGELFF. CDR3 sequence (DNA): TGTGCCAGCAAAACCGGGGAGGGGGAGCTGTTTTTT. The chain has TRBV6-1 and TRBJ2-2; D might be TRBD2 (5 bases). CDR3 length: 12 residues. With 7 bases removed from V and 8 bases from J, the gap between germline ends came to 11 bases. The germline V gene has CDR1 MNHNS and CDR2 SASEGT.

This clonotype was counted between two and nine times. The junction does not match germline at one end; this may be a read error. V and J are TRBV18 and TRBJ1-2, with a possible D match to TRBD1 (5 bases). Germline V gives CDR1 KGHSH, CDR2 LQKENI. This CDR3 is 12 amino acids long. Here the CDR3 DNA reads TGTGCCAGCTCACAAGACAGCTATGGCTGCACCTTC. This gives the protein CASSQDSYGCTF.

The chain joins TRBV30 to TRBJ2-3, with 11 bases lining up with TRBD2. Germline CDR1 GTSNPN, CDR2 SVGIG (reference sequence). The CDR3 is made up of 16 amino acids. J lost 0 bases, V lost 1 base, and 3 bases had no gene match. In nucleotides, the CDR3 is TGTGCCTGGAGTGATGGGACTAGCGGTAGCACAGATACGCAGTATTTT. Encoded protein: CAWSDGTSGSTDTQYF.

As concerns this clonotype: Sequence at one end of the junction differs from germline and may be a read error. This sequence joins TRBV5-4 and TRBJ2-2; 8 bases line up with TRBD1. The CDR3 has 14 residues. The germline V gene encodes CDR1 SGHNT and CDR2 YYREEE (reference sequence). As DNA, the CDR3 is TGCGCCAGCAGCACCGGACAGGGCACCGGGGAGCTGTTTTTT. Translated, it gives CASSTGQGTGELFF.

The V gene is TRBV20-1, the J gene TRBJ1-5, with 10 positions matching TRBD1. V was clipped by 1 base and J by 2 bases; unmatched bases: 2. This CDR3 is 15 amino acids long. Germline values: CDR1 DFQATT, CDR2 SNEGSKA (reference sequence). CDR3 in amino acids: CSARGQGAGNQPQHF. In nucleotides, the CDR3 is TGCAGTGCTAGAGGACAGGGGGCTGGCAATCAGCCCCAGCATTTT.

The chain links TRBV19 to TRBJ1-4, with TRBD1 as a possible D gene (5 bases). Between the trimmed V and J ends, which lost 6 bases and 2 bases, there was a span of 10 bases. This CDR3 region has 14 residues. Germline CDR1 LNHDA, CDR2 SQIVND (reference sequence). The CDR3 loop is CASSWDGTNEKLFF. The DNA for the CDR3 is TGTGCCAGTAGCTGGGACGGTACTAATGAAAAACTGTTTTTT.

This clonotype was found many times. This chain joins TRBV20-1 and TRBJ1-1; D not resolved. The CDR3 has 13 residues. Trimming left V 3 bases short and J 1 base short, with 9 bases between. Germline V gives CDR1 DFQATT, CDR2 SNEGSKA (reference sequence). The CDR3 sequence: CSARRWGNTEAFF. The CDR3 DNA is TGCAGTGCTAGGAGGTGGGGGAACACTGAAGCTTTCTTT.

At least ten counts were recorded for this clonotype. The chain links TRBV28 to TRBJ1-1; no clear D gene. The CDR3 contains 13 residues. Trimming removed 6 bases from V and 4 bases from J, with 12 bases in between. Germline CDR1 and CDR2: MDHEN and SYDVKM. CDR3: CASSYSWPTEAFF. CDR3 nucleotide sequence: TGTGCCAGCAGCTACAGTTGGCCCACTGAAGCTTTCTTT.

This clonotype came up many times. The CDR3 nucleotides read TGTGCCAGCAGTTTATCGGGGGGGGGACAGGACTACAATGAGCAGTTCTTC. Amino acids: CASSLSGGGQDYNEQFF. This chain links TRBV27 with TRBJ2-1; tentative D call: TRBD1 (8 bases). Germline lookup yields CDR1 MNHEY and CDR2 SMNVEV (reference sequence). This CDR3 is built from 17 residues. V shed 0 bases and J shed 3 bases, with 15 bases lying between them.

This clonotype was found many times. The rearrangement links TRBV13 to TRBJ2-7; 10 positions agree with TRBD2. This CDR3 is 17 amino acids long. Trimming took 5 bases from V and 2 from J; bases not matched to a gene: 12. CDR1 and CDR2 (germline): PRHDT, FYEKMQ (reference sequence). The CDR3, as DNA: TGTGCCAGCAGCCCCCTCAAACTAGCGGGGACCACCTACGAGCAGTACTTC. It is translated as CASSPLKLAGTTYEQYF.

This clonotype was seen at least ten times. J is TRBJ1-6 and V is TRBV2; 10 bases map to TRBD1. Germline CDR1 and CDR2: SNHLY and FYNNEI. The CDR3 spans 16 residues. With 5 bases clipped from V and 9 bases from J, the junction kept 10 bases outside the gene matches. CDR3 loop: CASSRRQGAMGSPLHF. CDR3 in DNA: TGTGCCAGCAGTAGACGACAGGGGGCGATGGGTTCACCCCTCCACTTT.

The table lists this clonotype with a few counts. The chain couples TRBV3-1 to TRBJ2-1; 7 bases line up with TRBD2. This CDR3 spans 15 amino acids. Per the germline V gene, CDR1 is LGHDT and CDR2 is YNNKEL (reference sequence). Trimming removed 8 bases from V and 3 bases from J; junction bases left unmatched: 10. The CDR3 sequence is CASESGTPLYNEQFF. CDR3 nucleotides: TGTGCCAGCGAAAGCGGGACCCCCCTCTACAATGAGCAGTTCTTC.

The CDR3 loop is CASSPWRERNTGELFF. CDR3 nucleotides: TGTGCCAGCAGCCCCTGGCGGGAGAGGAACACCGGGGAGCTGTTTTTT. The chain links TRBV7-2 to TRBJ2-2, with 7 bases identical to TRBD2. V lost 5 bases, J lost 1 base, and 7 bases stayed unmatched. CDR1 SGHTA and CDR2 FQGNSA come from the germline V gene. The CDR3 loop spans 16 amino acids. The whole variable domain, filled in from reference TRBV7-2 and TRBJ2-2, reads GAGVSQSPSNKVTEKGKDVELRCDPISGHTALYWYRQSLGQGLEFLIYFQGNSAPDKSGLPSDRFSAERTGGSVSTLTIQRTQQEDSAVYLCASSPWRERNTGELFFGEGSRLTVL.

Many counts were recorded for this clonotype. This sequence joins TRBV12-3 or TRBV12-4 and TRBJ2-5; weak D call: TRBD1 (5 bases). The CDR3 sequence is 14 residues long. V was shortened by 4 bases and J by 0 bases, with 9 bases between the two germline ends. In DNA, the CDR3 is TGTGCCAGCAGTTCCTCAGGGTACCAAGAGACCCAGTACTTC. Its translation: CASSSSGYQETQYF.

This chain connects TRBV14 to TRBJ1-2; D is undetermined. Trimming took off 0 bases at V and 5 bases at J, with 4 bases between the two ends. The CDR3 is made up of 12 amino acids. The germline V gene has CDR1 SGHDN and CDR2 FVKESK. The CDR3 loop reads CASSQDFYGYTF. The CDR3 DNA follows: TGTGCCAGCAGCCAAGATTTTTATGGCTACACCTTC.

This clonotype was picked up many times. J is TRBJ1-1 and V is TRBV29-1; D remains ambiguous. The germline CDR1 and CDR2 sequences are SQVTM and ANQGSEA. Trimming shortened V by 7 bases and J by 1 base, and 10 bases separated the two germline ends. The CDR3 has 12 amino acids. As DNA, the CDR3 is TGCAGCGCCGAGGCCCAGAACACTGAAGCTTTCTTT. This sequence encodes CSAEAQNTEAFF.

The sample holds many counts of this clonotype. V and J are TRBV28 and TRBJ2-2, with TRBD1 matching over 8 bases. The CDR3 covers 16 residues. CDR1 and CDR2 (germline): MDHEN, SYDVKM. With V trimmed by 3 bases and J by 5 bases, 8 bases remained unmatched. The CDR3 is CASSFSTGVRTGELFF. The DNA of the CDR3 is TGTGCCAGCAGTTTTTCGACAGGGGTGCGAACCGGGGAGCTGTTTTTT. The whole variable domain, remainder taken from reference TRBV28 and TRBJ2-2, is DVKVTQSSRYLVKRTGEKVFLECVQDMDHENMFWYRQDPGLGLRLIYFSYDVKMKEKGDIPEGYSVSREKKERFSLILESASTNQTSMYLCASSFSTGVRTGELFFGEGSRLTVL.

This clonotype was counted once. The V gene is TRBV7-9, the J gene TRBJ2-7; 11 bases are a match to TRBD2. The CDR3 is 15 residues long. CDR1 and CDR2 (germline): SEHNR, FQNEAQ (reference sequence). V shed 5 bases, J shed 2 bases, and the junction held 5 bases outside the gene matches. The CDR3 loop is CASSSQLAGAYEQYF. In nucleotides, the CDR3 is TGTGCCAGCAGCAGTCAACTAGCGGGAGCCTACGAGCAGTACTTC.

This clonotype was observed many times. V usage is TRBV6-2 or TRBV6-3 and J usage is TRBJ1-4, with 8 bases aligning to TRBD1. Trimming took 4 bases from V and 2 from J; bases not matched to a gene: 3. The CDR3 extends over 15 amino acids. Germline V gene sequence: CDR1 MNHEY, CDR2 SVGEGT. This CDR3 is CASSSQGGTNEKLFF. The CDR3 DNA sequence: TGTGCCAGCAGTTCACAGGGGGGCACTAATGAAAAACTGTTTTTT.

This clonotype occurred many times. The V call is TRBV11-2, the J call TRBJ1-4, with 7 bases that match TRBD1. CDR3 length equals 15 residues. J gave up 7 bases and V 0 bases, and 5 bases lay outside the gene matches. Germline V lookup: CDR1 SGHAT, CDR2 FQNNGV. CDR3: CASSLDGGGVEKLFF. DNA for the CDR3: TGTGCCAGCAGCTTAGACGGAGGGGGCGTTGAAAAACTGTTTTTT. Full variable domain (rest looked up from reference TRBV11-2 and TRBJ1-4): EAGVAQSPRYKIIEKRQSVAFWCNPISGHATLYWYQQILGQGPKLLIQFQNNGVVDDSQLPKDRFSAERLKGVDSTLKIQPAKLEDSAVYLCASSLDGGGVEKLFFGSGTQLSVL.

V is TRBV20-1 and J is TRBJ2-3; 12 positions match TRBD2. Germline trimming cut 6 bases from V and 4 bases from J; bases unmatched to any gene: 11. Germline values: CDR1 DFQATT, CDR2 SNEGSKA (reference sequence). The CDR3 length is 16 residues. The CDR3 protein is CSASSLAGGEADTQYF. The CDR3 nucleotides are TGCAGTGCCAGCAGCCTAGCGGGAGGGGAGGCAGATACGCAGTATTTT.

Worth noting for this clonotype: Its ends do not fully match the called genes, so a read error is possible. V gene TRBV7-2 combines with J gene TRBJ1-1, with TRBD1 matching over 8 bases. This CDR3 contains 16 residues. Germline V gene data show CDR1 as SGHTA and CDR2 as FQGNSA. In DNA, the CDR3 is TGTGCCAGTAGCTCTACCGGGACAGGCGTGAACACTGAAGCTTTCTTT. This encodes CASSSTGTGVNTEAFF.

This clonotype was observed many times. The chain combines TRBV12-3 or TRBV12-4 with TRBJ2-5; D may be TRBD1 (5 bases). V was trimmed by 5 bases and J by 2 bases, leaving 15 bases between them. The CDR3 is 15 amino acids. The CDR3: CASSPSLQVQETQYF. CDR3 DNA sequence: TGTGCCAGCAGTCCATCCTTACAGGTACAAGAGACCCAGTACTTC.

This clonotype has more than one count but fewer than ten. V usage is TRBV5-5 and J usage is TRBJ1-2; D gene uncertain. The CDR3 totals 15 residues. V was clipped by 0 bases and J by 4 bases, with 13 bases between them. Germline lookup yields CDR1 SGHKS and CDR2 YYEKEE (reference sequence). The CDR3 reads CASSLAGGRSYGYTF. The CDR3 coding sequence is TGTGCCAGCAGCTTGGCAGGTGGGCGGAGCTATGGCTACACCTTC.

This clonotype was seen at least ten times. The DNA for the CDR3 is TGTGCCAGCAGCGTAGAGGGGCGGCGATCAGGGGGCTACACCTTC. Its translation: CASSVEGRRSGGYTF. The chain is built from TRBV9 and TRBJ1-2, with a weak D call TRBD1 (5 bases). V lost 0 bases to trimming and J lost 8 bases, with 17 bases between them. Per the germline V gene, CDR1 is SGDLS and CDR2 is YYNGEE. The CDR3 spans 15 residues.

Comment on this clonotype: This may stem from a read error, because a much larger clone lies one nucleotide away. The genes are TRBV11-2 and TRBJ2-5; a weak D match, TRBD1 (6 bases). Germline V gene lookup returns CDR1 SGHAT and CDR2 FQNNGV. This CDR3 spans 15 amino acids. The CDR3 here is CASSQTRDTQEAQYF. CDR3 sequence (DNA): TGTGCCAGCAGCCAAACCCGGGACACACAAGAGGCCCAGTACTTC.

This clonotype was counted at least ten times. V gene TRBV28 combines with J gene TRBJ2-3; tentatively, D is TRBD2 (5 bases). The CDR3 contains 17 residues. Trimming shortened V by 5 bases and J by 1 base, and 19 bases separated the two germline ends. Germline lookup yields CDR1 MDHEN and CDR2 SYDVKM. The CDR3, as DNA: TGTGCCAGCAGTCAGGTAGCTAGAAGCGGAGGCACAGATACGCAGTATTTT. It translates to CASSQVARSGGTDTQYF.

The chain uses TRBV4-3 and TRBJ2-2; D may match TRBD1 or TRBD2 (5 bases each). CDR3 length: 16 amino acids. The V end was cut by 0 bases, the J end by 4 bases, with 12 bases between. CDR1 and CDR2 (germline): LGHNA, YSLEER. This CDR3 reads CASSQDRGAGTGELFF. The CDR3 nucleotides are TGCGCCAGCAGCCAAGATCGAGGGGCTGGCACCGGGGAGCTGTTTTTT.